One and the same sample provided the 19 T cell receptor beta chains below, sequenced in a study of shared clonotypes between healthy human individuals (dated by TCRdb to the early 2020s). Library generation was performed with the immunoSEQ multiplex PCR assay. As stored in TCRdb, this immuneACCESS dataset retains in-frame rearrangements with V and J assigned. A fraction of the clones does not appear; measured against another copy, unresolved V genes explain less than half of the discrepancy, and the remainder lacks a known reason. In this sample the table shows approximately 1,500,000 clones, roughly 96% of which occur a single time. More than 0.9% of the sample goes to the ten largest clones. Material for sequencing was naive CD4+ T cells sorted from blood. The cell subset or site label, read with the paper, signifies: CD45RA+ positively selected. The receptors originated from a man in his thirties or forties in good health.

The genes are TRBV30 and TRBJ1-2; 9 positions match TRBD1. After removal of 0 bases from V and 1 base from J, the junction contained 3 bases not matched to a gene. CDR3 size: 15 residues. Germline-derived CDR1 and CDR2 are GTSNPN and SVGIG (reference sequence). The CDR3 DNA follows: TGTGCCTGGAGTGTGGGGACAGGGCGTAACTATGGCTACACCTTC. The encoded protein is CAWSVGTGRNYGYTF.

CDR3 residues: CASRNRVTGELFF. CDR3 sequence (DNA): TGTGCCAGCAGAAATAGGGTGACCGGGGAGCTGTTTTTT. The chain employs TRBV6-5 and TRBJ2-2; D uncertain. Looked up from germline, CDR1 is MNHEY and CDR2 is SVGAGI. V lost 6 bases and J lost 5, with 10 bases in between. This CDR3 comprises 13 residues.

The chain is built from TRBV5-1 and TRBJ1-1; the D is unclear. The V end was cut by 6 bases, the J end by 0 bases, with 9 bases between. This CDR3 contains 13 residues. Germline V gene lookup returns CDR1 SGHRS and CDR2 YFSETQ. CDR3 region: CASMEQMNTEAFF. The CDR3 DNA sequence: TGCGCCAGCATGGAACAGATGAACACTGAAGCTTTCTTT. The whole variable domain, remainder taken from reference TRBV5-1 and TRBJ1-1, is KAGVTQTPRYLIKTRGQQVTLSCSPISGHRSVSWYQQTPGQGLQFLFEYFSETQRNKGNFPGRFSGRQFSNSRSEMNVSTLELGDSALYLCASMEQMNTEAFFGQGTRLTVV.

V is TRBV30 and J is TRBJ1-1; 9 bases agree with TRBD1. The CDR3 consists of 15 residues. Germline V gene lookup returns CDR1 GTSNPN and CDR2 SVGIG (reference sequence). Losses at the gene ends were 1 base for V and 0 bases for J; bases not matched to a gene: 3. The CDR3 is CAWSGGQGLNTEAFF. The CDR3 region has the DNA TGTGCCTGGAGTGGGGGACAGGGTTTGAACACTGAAGCTTTCTTT.

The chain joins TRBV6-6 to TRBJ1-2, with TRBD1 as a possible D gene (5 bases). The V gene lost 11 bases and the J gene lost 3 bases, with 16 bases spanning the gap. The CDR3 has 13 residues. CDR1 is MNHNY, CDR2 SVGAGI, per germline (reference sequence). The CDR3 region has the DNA TGTGCCGCCCTTCGTTGGGGGGACTATGGCTACACCTTC. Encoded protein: CAALRWGDYGYTF.

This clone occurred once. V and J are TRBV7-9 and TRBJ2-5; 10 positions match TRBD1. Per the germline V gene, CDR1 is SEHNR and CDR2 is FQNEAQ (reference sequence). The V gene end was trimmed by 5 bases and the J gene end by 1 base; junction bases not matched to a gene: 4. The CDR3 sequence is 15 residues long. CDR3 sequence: CASSPRTGGQETQYF. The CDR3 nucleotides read TGTGCCAGCAGCCCCAGGACAGGGGGCCAAGAGACCCAGTACTTC.

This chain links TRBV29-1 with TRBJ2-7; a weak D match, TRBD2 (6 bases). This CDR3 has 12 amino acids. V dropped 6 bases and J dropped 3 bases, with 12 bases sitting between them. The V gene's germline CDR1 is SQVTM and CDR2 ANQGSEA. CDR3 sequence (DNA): TGCAGCGTCGAACTGGGACTCTACGAGCAGTACTTC. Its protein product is CSVELGLYEQYF.

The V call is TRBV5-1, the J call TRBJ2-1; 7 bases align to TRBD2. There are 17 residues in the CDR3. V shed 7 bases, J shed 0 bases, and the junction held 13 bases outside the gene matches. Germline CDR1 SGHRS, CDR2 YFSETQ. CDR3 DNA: TGCGCCAGCTGCCGGGGGGTTAGCGCTCCCTCCTACAATGAGCAGTTCTTC. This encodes CASCRGVSAPSYNEQFF.

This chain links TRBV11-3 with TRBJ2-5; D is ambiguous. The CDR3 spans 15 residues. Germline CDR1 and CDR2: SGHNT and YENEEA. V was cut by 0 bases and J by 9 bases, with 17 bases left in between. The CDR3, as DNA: TGTGCCAGCAGCTTAGATGCCCAAGCCCCACCGGCCCAGTACTTC. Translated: CASSLDAQAPPAQYF.

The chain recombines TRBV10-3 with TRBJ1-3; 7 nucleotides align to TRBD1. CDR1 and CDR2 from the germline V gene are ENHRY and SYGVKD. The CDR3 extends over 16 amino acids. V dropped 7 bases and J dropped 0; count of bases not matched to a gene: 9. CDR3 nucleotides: TGTGCCATCACGCGACAGGGCCAAAGCTCTGGAAACACCATATATTTT. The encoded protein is CAITRQGQSSGNTIYF.

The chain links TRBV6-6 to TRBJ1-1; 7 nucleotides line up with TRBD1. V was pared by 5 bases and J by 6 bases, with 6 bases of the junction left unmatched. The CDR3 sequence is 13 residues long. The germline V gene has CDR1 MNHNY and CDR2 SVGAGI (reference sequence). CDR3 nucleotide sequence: TGTGCCAGCAGTCACACAGGGGAAGCTGAAGCTTTCTTT. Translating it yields CASSHTGEAEAFF.

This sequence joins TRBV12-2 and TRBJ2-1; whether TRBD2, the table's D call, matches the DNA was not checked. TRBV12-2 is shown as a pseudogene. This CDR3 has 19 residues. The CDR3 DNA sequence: TGTGCAAGTCGCTTAGAGATCATACGACAGGCTAGCGGGAGGAATGAGCAGTTCTTC. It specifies CASRLEIIRQASGRNEQFF.

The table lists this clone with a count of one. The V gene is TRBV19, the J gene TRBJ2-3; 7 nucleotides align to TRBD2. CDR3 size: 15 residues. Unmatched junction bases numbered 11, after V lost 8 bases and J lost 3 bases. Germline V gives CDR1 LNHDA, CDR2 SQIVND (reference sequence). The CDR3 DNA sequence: TGTGCCAGTTCGGTCTGGGGGGAGGGTACAGATACGCAGTATTTT. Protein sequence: CASSVWGEGTDTQYF.

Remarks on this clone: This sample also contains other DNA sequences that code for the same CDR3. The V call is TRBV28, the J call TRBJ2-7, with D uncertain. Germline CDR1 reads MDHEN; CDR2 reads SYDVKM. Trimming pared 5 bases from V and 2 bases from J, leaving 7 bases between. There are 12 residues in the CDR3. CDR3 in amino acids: CASSTGAYEQYF. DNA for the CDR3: TGTGCCAGCAGTACTGGGGCCTACGAGCAGTACTTC. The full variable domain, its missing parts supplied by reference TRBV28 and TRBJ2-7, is DVKVTQSSRYLVKRTGEKVFLECVQDMDHENMFWYRQDPGLGLRLIYFSYDVKMKEKGDIPEGYSVSREKKERFSLILESASTNQTSMYLCASSTGAYEQYFGPGTRLTVT.

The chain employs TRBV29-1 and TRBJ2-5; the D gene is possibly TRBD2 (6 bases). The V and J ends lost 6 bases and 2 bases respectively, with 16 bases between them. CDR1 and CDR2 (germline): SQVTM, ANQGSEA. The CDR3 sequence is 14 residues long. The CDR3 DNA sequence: TGCAGCGTAAAGGATAGCGGAAAACAAGAGACCCAGTACTTC. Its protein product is CSVKDSGKQETQYF. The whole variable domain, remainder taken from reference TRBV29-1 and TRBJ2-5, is SAVISQKPSRDICQRGTSLTIQCQVDSQVTMMFWYRQQPGQSLTLIATANQGSEATYESGFVIDKFPISRPNLTFSTLTVSNMSPEDSSIYLCSVKDSGKQETQYFGPGTRLLVL.

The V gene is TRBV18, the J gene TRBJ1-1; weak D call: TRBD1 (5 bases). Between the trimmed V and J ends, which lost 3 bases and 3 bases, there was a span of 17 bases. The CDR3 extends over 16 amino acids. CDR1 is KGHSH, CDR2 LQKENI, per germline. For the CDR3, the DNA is TGTGCCAGCTCACCCTCGCAGCCAGGGTGGGACACTGAAGCTTTCTTT. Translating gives CASSPSQPGWDTEAFF.

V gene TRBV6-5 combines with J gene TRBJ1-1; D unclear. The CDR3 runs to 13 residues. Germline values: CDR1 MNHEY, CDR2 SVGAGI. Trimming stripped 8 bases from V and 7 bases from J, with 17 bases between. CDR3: CASSSLVFGEAFF. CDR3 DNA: TGTGCCAGCTCCTCTCTTGTATTTGGTGAAGCTTTCTTT.

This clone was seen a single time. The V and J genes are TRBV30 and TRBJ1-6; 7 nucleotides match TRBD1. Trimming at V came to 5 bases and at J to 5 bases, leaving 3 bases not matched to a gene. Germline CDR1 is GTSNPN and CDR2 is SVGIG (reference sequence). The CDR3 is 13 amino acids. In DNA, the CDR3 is TGTGCCTGGCAGGACAGGCATAATTCACCCCTCCACTTT. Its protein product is CAWQDRHNSPLHF.

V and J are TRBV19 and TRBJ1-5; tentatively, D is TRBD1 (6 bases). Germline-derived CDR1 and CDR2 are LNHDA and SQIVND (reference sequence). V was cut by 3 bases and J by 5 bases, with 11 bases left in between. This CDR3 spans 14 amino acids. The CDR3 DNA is TGTGCCAGTAGTATCTGGAGGGGGGATCAGCCCCAGCATTTT. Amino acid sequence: CASSIWRGDQPQHF.